A single sample is the source of the 2 T cell receptor beta chains below, sequenced in a study of shared clonotypes between healthy human individuals. Assay: immunoSEQ multiplex PCR; the TCRdb copy retains only in-frame clones and omits some. The table has over 400,000 clones, over 75% seen once. The material sequenced was PBMCs. These receptors were collected from a woman between 40 and 50 years old in good health. Some clones in this sample may be carry-over from other donors' samples.

The gene calls are TRBV15 and TRBJ2-3; 12 nucleotides line up with TRBD2. Germline lookup yields CDR1 LNHNV and CDR2 YYDKDF (reference sequence). J gave up 7 bases and V 0 bases, and 8 bases lay outside the gene matches. This CDR3 has 17 residues. CDR3 protein: CATSREAASGGDHTQYF. CDR3 DNA: TGTGCCACCAGCAGAGAGGCGGCTAGCGGGGGGGATCATACGCAGTATTTT.

V is TRBV7-9 and J is TRBJ2-1, with 14 bases that match TRBD2. V lost 1 base to trimming and J lost 6 bases; unmatched junction nucleotides: 5. The CDR3 is 17 residues long. Germline loops: CDR1 SEHNR, CDR2 FQNEAQ (reference sequence). The CDR3 region has the DNA TGTGCCAGCAGCTTAGTGACTAGCGGGAGGGCCGGCAATGAGCAGTTCTTC. Translated: CASSLVTSGRAGNEQFF.